These 25 T cell receptor beta chains were all obtained from the same sample, sequenced in a study of blood T cell repertoires in COVID-19. Produced via immunoSEQ multiplex PCR; TCRdb's table is partial and in-frame only. The top ten clones hold around 2% of a sample with around 100,000 clones, 70% to 90% of them seen once. Sequences were obtained from peripheral blood. The receptors stem from a man aged 50 or older with active COVID-19.

With respect to this clone: Its ends do not fully match the called genes, so a read error is possible. Written as DNA, the CDR3 is TGCGCCAGCAGTCAAGGTGTTGGGGGGACCTATGGGACCCAGTACTTC. Translating it yields CASSQGVGGTYGTQYF. This sequence joins TRBV4-1 and TRBJ2-5; tentatively, D is TRBD2 (6 bases). The CDR3 runs 16 residues. CDR1 and CDR2 (germline): MGHRA, YSYEKL.

The V call is TRBV11-3, the J call TRBJ2-2; weak D call: TRBD2 (5 bases). This CDR3 spans 14 amino acids. Germline V gene lookup returns CDR1 SGHNT and CDR2 YENEEA. Trimming shortened V by 5 bases and J by 3 bases, and 10 bases separated the two germline ends. Here the CDR3 DNA reads TGTGCCAGCAGCCAGGACTGGGACACCGGGGAGCTGTTTTTT. Its translation: CASSQDWDTGELFF.

V gene TRBV3-1 (or the pseudogene TRBV3-2) combines with J gene TRBJ2-7, with 7 bases identical to TRBD2. V dropped 10 bases and J dropped 4; count of bases not matched to a gene: 4. CDR1 is LGHDT, CDR2 YNNKEL, per germline (reference sequence). The CDR3 length is 11 residues. The CDR3 region is CATNSGYEQYF. The CDR3 DNA follows: TGTGCCACCAATAGCGGGTACGAGCAGTACTTC.

The CDR3 region has the DNA TGTGCCAGCAGATGGGCGGGGGGCTCCTACGAGCAGTACTTC. Amino acids: CASRWAGGSYEQYF. The chain employs TRBV5-6 and TRBJ2-7; 8 bases map to TRBD2. From germline, CDR1 is SGHDT and CDR2 YYEEEE. The CDR3 is made up of 14 amino acids. The trim removed 5 bases at V and 0 bases at J, leaving 4 bases unmatched.

The rearrangement links TRBV19 to TRBJ2-3; 12 bases are a match to TRBD2. V shed 5 bases, J shed 4 bases, and the junction held 7 bases outside the gene matches. The CDR3 totals 16 residues. From germline, CDR1 is LNHDA and CDR2 SQIVND (reference sequence). CDR3 sequence (DNA): TGTGCCAGTAGTCCTTCTAGCGGGGGGGCCCCAGATACGCAGTATTTT. It is translated as CASSPSSGGAPDTQYF.

The chain couples TRBV30 to TRBJ2-3, with TRBD2 identical over 7 bases. Germline V gene sequence: CDR1 GTSNPN, CDR2 SVGIG (reference sequence). CDR3 length: 12 amino acids. Trimming cost V 7 bases and J 1 base; bases outside gene matches: 2. This chain's CDR3 is CALTSGTDTQYF. In DNA, the CDR3 is TGTGCCTTAACTAGCGGCACAGATACGCAGTATTTT.

The genes are TRBV5-1 and TRBJ1-1; TRBD1 is a possible D gene (5 bases). V was clipped by 6 bases and J by 0 bases, with 15 bases between them. The germline V gene encodes CDR1 SGHRS and CDR2 YFSETQ. There are 15 residues in the CDR3. This CDR3 is CASTTFLGVNTEAFF. CDR3 DNA: TGCGCCAGCACCACTTTCCTAGGGGTGAACACTGAAGCTTTCTTT.

The chain carries TRBV30 and TRBJ1-2; D is unresolved. The CDR3 extends over 13 amino acids. CDR1 and CDR2 (germline): GTSNPN, SVGIG (reference sequence). With 4 bases removed from V and 5 bases from J, the gap between germline ends came to 14 bases. CDR3 DNA sequence: TGTGCCTGGATTCATAGGAGTGTATATGGCTACACCTTC. Amino acids: CAWIHRSVYGYTF.

The chain uses TRBV30 and TRBJ1-3; 9 nucleotides align to TRBD1. The CDR3 covers 15 residues. After removal of 2 bases from V and 8 bases from J, the junction contained 10 bases not matched to a gene. Germline V lookup: CDR1 GTSNPN, CDR2 SVGIG (reference sequence). Written as DNA, the CDR3 is TGTGCCTGGAGTTCTCTGGGACAGGGCCGGTACACCATATATTTT. Protein product: CAWSSLGQGRYTIYF.

CDR3 amino acids: CASSSASQGNTIYF. The CDR3 DNA follows: TGTGCCAGCAGCTCCGCGTCGCAGGGGAACACCATATATTTT. The chain recombines TRBV11-1 with TRBJ1-3, with D maybe TRBD1 (6 bases). Trimming removed 4 bases at V and 7 bases at J, with 14 bases between. Germline V gene sequence: CDR1 SGHAT, CDR2 FQDESV (reference sequence). The CDR3 sequence is 14 residues long.

The rearrangement joins TRBV5-1 to TRBJ1-4; TRBD1 might be the D (6 bases). The germline V gene has CDR1 SGHRS and CDR2 YFSETQ. V shed 4 bases and J shed 3 bases, with 10 bases lying between them. The CDR3 has 14 residues. CDR3 loop: CASSPTGPNEKLFF. CDR3 DNA: TGCGCCAGCAGCCCGACAGGACCTAATGAAAAACTGTTTTTT.

The chain combines TRBV9 with TRBJ1-1, with 9 bases aligning to TRBD1. V shed 3 bases, J shed 4 bases, and the junction held 10 bases outside the gene matches. Germline V gives CDR1 SGDLS, CDR2 YYNGEE. The CDR3 has 16 amino acids. The CDR3 DNA reads TGTGCCAGCAGCGGAGGGACAGGGAGACGGGGCACTGAAGCTTTCTTT. Protein product: CASSGGTGRRGTEAFF.

The chain has TRBV12-3 or TRBV12-4 and TRBJ2-7; the D is unclear. V was trimmed by 4 bases and J by 4 bases, leaving 11 bases between them. This CDR3 has 13 residues. The CDR3 DNA reads as TGTGCCAGCAGTTCAGACTCAGTATACGAGCAGTACTTC. Protein: CASSSDSVYEQYF.

The chain couples TRBV6-5 to TRBJ1-1; TRBD1 might be the D (5 bases). Between the trimmed V and J ends, which lost 7 bases and 0 bases, there was a span of 12 bases. Germline loops: CDR1 MNHEY, CDR2 SVGAGI. The CDR3 sequence is 14 residues long. CDR3 nucleotide sequence: TGTGCCAGCAAGATACAAGGGGTGAACACTGAAGCTTTCTTT. Its translation is CASKIQGVNTEAFF.

This chain uses TRBV6-5 with TRBJ2-3; TRBD1 matches 7 bases. The germline CDR1 and CDR2 sequences are MNHEY and SVGAGI. The V segment lost 5 bases and the J segment 4 bases; nucleotides outside the gene matches: 3. CDR3 length: 13 amino acids. The CDR3: CASSRTGPDTQYF. The DNA of the CDR3 is TGTGCCAGCAGTCGGACAGGCCCAGATACGCAGTATTTT.

The CDR3 nucleotides are TGTGCCAGCAGCTTGGAGGGGCTCCAGTACTTC. Amino acid sequence: CASSLEGLQYF. V usage is TRBV5-4 and J usage is TRBJ2-5; D possibly corresponds to TRBD1 (5 bases). V was cut by 0 bases and J by 10 bases, with 7 bases left in between. Germline V gene sequence: CDR1 SGHNT, CDR2 YYREEE (reference sequence). This CDR3 is built from 11 residues.

V is TRBV6-6 and J is TRBJ1-4, with 7 bases aligning to TRBD1. CDR3 length: 15 amino acids. J gave up 7 bases and V 5 bases, and 10 bases lay outside the gene matches. The germline gives CDR1 MNHNY, CDR2 SVGAGI (reference sequence). Here the CDR3 DNA reads TGTGCCAGCAGTGTCAACAGACAGGGAGGTGAAAAACTGTTTTTT. Its protein product is CASSVNRQGGEKLFF.

The chain is built from TRBV25-1 and TRBJ2-7; D uncertain. The germline CDR1 and CDR2 sequences are MGHDK and SYGVNS. V dropped 2 bases and J dropped 1 base, with 9 bases sitting between them. This CDR3 is built from 14 residues. The CDR3 loop reads CASSEQQQSYEQYF. CDR3 nucleotide sequence: TGTGCCAGCAGTGAACAACAACAGTCCTACGAGCAGTACTTC.

This sequence joins TRBV4-1 and TRBJ1-6; D gene uncertain. Trimming removed 3 bases from V and 8 bases from J, with 17 bases in between. CDR3 length: 16 amino acids. Germline V lookup: CDR1 MGHRA, CDR2 YSYEKL. CDR3 sequence reads: CASSHLGVTAHSPLHF. The CDR3 DNA is TGCGCCAGCAGCCATCTCGGGGTCACCGCGCATTCACCCCTCCACTTT.

The V gene is TRBV27, the J gene TRBJ2-7, with 8 positions matching TRBD1. From germline, CDR1 is MNHEY and CDR2 SMNVEV (reference sequence). This CDR3 has 16 residues. The junction had 13 bases not matched to a gene; V was cut back by 5 bases and J by 4 bases. The CDR3 region is CASSLLPDRGGYEQYF. CDR3 sequence (DNA): TGTGCCAGCAGTCTCCTCCCCGACAGGGGAGGATACGAGCAGTACTTC.

V gene TRBV7-9 combines with J gene TRBJ2-3, with 7 bases matching TRBD2. This CDR3 comprises 14 residues. CDR1 and CDR2 from the germline V gene are SEHNR and FQNEAQ (reference sequence). Trimming at V came to 0 bases and at J to 7 bases, leaving 4 bases not matched to a gene. The CDR3 reads CASSLALGGNTQYF. The CDR3 bases are TGTGCCAGCAGCTTAGCTCTCGGGGGGAATACGCAGTATTTT.

This clone was detected many times. V usage is TRBV7-2 and J usage is TRBJ1-2, with 7 bases that match TRBD1. Germline trimming cut 5 bases from V and 9 bases from J; bases unmatched to any gene: 9. The CDR3 runs 13 residues. Germline V gene lookup returns CDR1 SGHTA and CDR2 FQGNSA. The CDR3 region is CASSPGQVVSYTF. The CDR3, as DNA: TGTGCCAGCAGCCCAGGACAGGTGGTTAGCTACACCTTC.

The chain employs TRBV5-4 and TRBJ2-7, with 11 bases lining up with TRBD1. This CDR3 spans 15 amino acids. Germline lookup yields CDR1 SGHNT and CDR2 YYREEE (reference sequence). V lost 2 bases to trimming and J lost 3 bases; unmatched junction nucleotides: 4. The CDR3 coding sequence is TGTGCCAGCAGCTTCGGGGGACAGGGGGACTACGAGCAGTACTTC. This translates into CASSFGGQGDYEQYF.

This clone came up once. V usage is TRBV5-4 and J usage is TRBJ1-6; D may be TRBD1 (5 bases). The CDR3 covers 17 residues. V lost 0 bases and J lost 5, with 15 bases in between. The V gene's germline CDR1 is SGHNT and CDR2 YYREEE (reference sequence). CDR3 sequence: CASSLEPFRVNNSPLHF. The CDR3 nucleotides are TGTGCCAGCAGCTTGGAACCGTTCAGGGTCAATAATTCACCCCTCCACTTT.

The CDR3 protein is CATKAGGSTDTQYF. The CDR3 DNA follows: TGTGCCACTAAAGCGGGGGGAAGCACAGATACGCAGTATTTT. The chain joins TRBV2 to TRBJ2-3; 9 positions agree with TRBD2. CDR3 length: 14 amino acids. Germline V gene lookup returns CDR1 SNHLY and CDR2 FYNNEI. V shed 10 bases, J shed 0 bases, and the junction held 5 bases outside the gene matches. The full variable domain, with the rest looked up from reference TRBV2 and TRBJ2-3, is EPEVTQTPSHQVTQMGQEVILRCVPISNHLYFYWYRQILGQKVEFLVSFYNNEISEKSEIFDDQFSVERPDGSNFTLKIRSTKLEDSAMYFCATKAGGSTDTQYFGPGTRLTVL.